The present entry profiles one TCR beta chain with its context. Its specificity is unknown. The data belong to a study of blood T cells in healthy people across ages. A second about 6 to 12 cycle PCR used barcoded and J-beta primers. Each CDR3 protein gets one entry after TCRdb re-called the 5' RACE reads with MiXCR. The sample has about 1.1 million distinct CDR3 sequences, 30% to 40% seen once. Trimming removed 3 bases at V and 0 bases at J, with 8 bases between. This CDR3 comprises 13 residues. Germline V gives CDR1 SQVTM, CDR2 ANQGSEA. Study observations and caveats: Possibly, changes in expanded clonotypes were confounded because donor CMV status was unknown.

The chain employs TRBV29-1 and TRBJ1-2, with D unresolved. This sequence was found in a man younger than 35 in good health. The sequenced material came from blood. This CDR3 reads CSVDQGSNYGYTF. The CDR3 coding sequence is TGCAGCGTTGATCAAGGATCTAACTATGGCTACACCTTC.